Shown below are 20 T cell receptor beta chains from a single sample sequenced in a study of cytomegalovirus exposure and HLA in healthy donors (dated by TCRdb to 2015 to 2018). Library prep was done by the immunoSEQ multiplex PCR assay. TCRdb re-hosts the immuneACCESS table, in-frame sequences only. Its copies lack some clones; in the studies checked, an unresolved V gene accounts for under half of them, and the cause for the rest is not known. The sample table lists some 100,000 clones, approximately 88% of them with a count of one. 1.5% to 2% of the sample lies in the top ten. Specimen: PBMCs. Receptors originate from a man in his late teens or twenties in good health and CMV-seronegative.

A single count supports this clone. V and J are TRBV30 and TRBJ2-5, with D possibly TRBD2 on 5 matching bases. The CDR3 is made up of 12 amino acids. The germline gives CDR1 GTSNPN, CDR2 SVGIG (reference sequence). V was shortened by 3 bases and J by 5 bases, with 10 bases between the two germline ends. The DNA of the CDR3 is TGTGCCTGGAGGTTCGGGGTGGAGACCCAGTACTTC. Translated, it gives CAWRFGVETQYF. The variable domain in full, with the rest retrieved from reference TRBV30 and TRBJ2-5, is SQTIHQWPATLVQPVGSPLSLECTVEGTSNPNLYWYRQAAGRGLQLLFYSVGIGQISSEVPQNLSASRPQDRQFILSSKKLLLSDSGFYLCAWRFGVETQYFGPGTRLLVL.

This sequence joins TRBV11-3 and TRBJ1-1, with 8 bases identical to TRBD1. The trim removed 6 bases at V and 5 bases at J, leaving 11 bases unmatched. CDR1 and CDR2 (germline): SGHNT, YENEEA. This CDR3 has 15 residues. This CDR3 reads CASRPRQGRGTEAFF. The CDR3 nucleotides read TGTGCCAGCAGACCGAGACAGGGGAGGGGTACTGAAGCTTTCTTT.

In DNA, the CDR3 is TGTGCCAGCAGCCCATCGGTCGGGCAGGGGGAAGAGACCCAGTACTTC. Protein: CASSPSVGQGEETQYF. The V call is TRBV7-2, the J call TRBJ2-5; 7 bases line up with TRBD1. CDR1 is SGHTA and CDR2 is FQGNSA in the germline V gene. There are 16 residues in the CDR3. The V segment lost 5 bases and the J segment 3 bases; nucleotides outside the gene matches: 12.

V gene TRBV28 combines with J gene TRBJ2-7; 8 nucleotides line up with TRBD1. The CDR3 is 15 amino acids. V was pared by 3 bases and J by 5 bases, with 9 bases of the junction left unmatched. The germline CDR1 and CDR2 sequences are MDHEN and SYDVKM. The CDR3 coding sequence is TGTGCCAGCAGTTTCGACAGGGGAGTTGAGGACGAGCAGTACTTC. Translated, it gives CASSFDRGVEDEQYF.

The J gene is TRBJ2-1, the V gene TRBV4-2, with 11 nucleotides matching TRBD2. Germline values: CDR1 LGHNA, CDR2 YNFKEQ. V trimming: 4 bases; J trimming: 7 bases; junction bases outside the gene matches: 6. This CDR3 has 15 residues. The CDR3 nucleotides read TGTGCCAGCAGCCTGGGACTAGCGGAGGGAAATGAGCAGTTCTTC. It specifies CASSLGLAEGNEQFF.

The gene calls are TRBV19 and TRBJ1-2, with a possible D match to TRBD1 (5 bases). V lost 5 bases, J lost 8 bases, and 15 bases lay in between. The germline V gene has CDR1 LNHDA and CDR2 SQIVND (reference sequence). CDR3 length: 13 residues. CDR3 sequence (DNA): TGTGCCAGTAGTCCCGCGGGGCAGTACGGCTACACCTTC. It translates to CASSPAGQYGYTF. The whole variable domain, remainder taken from reference TRBV19 and TRBJ1-2, is DGGITQSPKYLFRKEGQNVTLSCEQNLNHDAMYWYRQDPGQGLRLIYYSQIVNDFQKGDIAEGYSVSREKKESFPLTVTSAQKNPTAFYLCASSPAGQYGYTFGSGTRLTVV.

This rearrangement joins TRBV5-1 to TRBJ1-2, with 11 bases matching TRBD1. The ends lost 4 bases at V and 7 bases at J; junction bases unmatched: 3. Germline V gene sequence: CDR1 SGHRS, CDR2 YFSETQ. The CDR3 length is 13 residues. CDR3 protein: CASSPGQGVGYTF. The DNA for the CDR3 is TGCGCCAGCAGCCCGGGACAGGGGGTTGGCTACACCTTC.

This sequence joins TRBV29-1 and TRBJ2-5, with TRBD2 identical over 10 bases. V was clipped by 3 bases and J by 4 bases; unmatched bases: 5. Per the germline V gene, CDR1 is SQVTM and CDR2 is ANQGSEA. The CDR3 spans 14 residues. CDR3 sequence reads: CSVDASGGGETQYF. CDR3 DNA: TGCAGCGTTGACGCTAGCGGGGGTGGAGAGACCCAGTACTTC.

This sequence joins TRBV12-5 and TRBJ2-1, with 10 bases identical to TRBD1. The trim removed 4 bases at V and 7 bases at J, leaving 10 bases unmatched. The CDR3 has 16 residues. Germline V lookup: CDR1 LGHNT, CDR2 FRNRAP. As DNA, the CDR3 is TGTGCTAGTGGTTCATCCGGGACAGGGGTACGAAATGAGCAGTTCTTC. It yields the protein CASGSSGTGVRNEQFF. The variable domain in full, with the rest retrieved from reference TRBV12-5 and TRBJ2-1, is DARVTQTPRHKVTEMGQEVTMRCQPILGHNTVFWYRQTMMQGLELLAYFRNRAPLDDSGMPKDRFSAEMPDATLATLKIQPSEPRDSAVYFCASGSSGTGVRNEQFFGPGTRLTVL.

This sequence joins TRBV4-1 and TRBJ2-2; the D is unclear. In germline, CDR1 is MGHRA, CDR2 YSYEKL. Trimming cost V 3 bases and J 1 base, with 6 bases left between them. The CDR3 covers 14 residues. This CDR3 reads CASSHGGNTGELFF. CDR3 nucleotides: TGCGCCAGCAGCCATGGCGGGAACACCGGGGAGCTGTTTTTT.

This clone appeared a single time. The chain has TRBV6-6 and TRBJ2-3; TRBD1 matches 7 bases. Germline V gene data show CDR1 as MNHNY and CDR2 as SVGAGI (reference sequence). V gave up 5 bases and J gave up 5 bases; unmatched junction bases: 7. This CDR3 spans 14 amino acids. The CDR3 spells CASSPRQGRDTQYF. The CDR3 region has the DNA TGTGCCAGCAGTCCGCGACAGGGAAGAGATACGCAGTATTTT.

The V and J genes are TRBV10-1 and TRBJ1-3, with D hard to call. Germline assignment: CDR1 WNHNN and CDR2 SYGVQD (reference sequence). Trimming removed 1 base at V and 2 bases at J, with 9 bases between. This CDR3 spans 15 amino acids. This CDR3 reads CASSEFGGAGNTIYF. The CDR3 region has the DNA TGCGCCAGCAGTGAGTTCGGTGGTGCTGGAAACACCATATATTTT.

This clone came up once. The chain has TRBV15 and TRBJ1-5; D ambiguous. There are 17 residues in the CDR3. Deletions cut 1 base from V and 1 base from J, with 14 bases between. Germline V CDR1 and CDR2: LNHNV, YYDKDF (reference sequence). CDR3 sequence (DNA): TGTGCCACCAGCAGAGCTTTGTCAGGTATAAGCAATCAGCCCCAGCATTTT. As protein: CATSRALSGISNQPQHF. Together with reference TRBV15 and TRBJ1-5, the CDR3 gives the full variable domain: DAMVIQNPRYQVTQFGKPVTLSCSQTLNHNVMYWYQQKSSQAPKLLFHYYDKDFNNEADTPDNFQSRRPNTSFCFLDIRSPGLGDTAMYLCATSRALSGISNQPQHFGDGTRLSIL.

This clone was picked up a small number of times. The chain combines TRBV28 with TRBJ1-6, with D unclear. V was shortened by 6 bases and J by 12 bases, with 9 bases between the two germline ends. The CDR3 sequence is 11 residues long. In germline, CDR1 is MDHEN, CDR2 SYDVKM. In DNA, the CDR3 is TGTGCCAGCAGACCCCGGGGACCCCTCCACTTT. The encoded protein is CASRPRGPLHF.

V usage is TRBV5-6 and J usage is TRBJ2-7; TRBD1 might be the D (5 bases). The germline V and J ends were trimmed by 1 base and 1 base, with 12 bases remaining between them. CDR3 length equals 15 residues. From germline, CDR1 is SGHDT and CDR2 YYEEEE. CDR3 nucleotides: TGTGCCAGCAGCTTGAGGGGTCCGAAATCCTACGAGCAGTACTTC. Its protein product is CASSLRGPKSYEQYF. Using reference TRBV5-6 and TRBJ2-7 for the parts outside the CDR3, the full variable domain is DAGVTQSPTHLIKTRGQQVTLRCSPKSGHDTVSWYQQALGQGPQFIFQYYEEEERQRGNFPDRFSGHQFPNYSSELNVNALLLGDSALYLCASSLRGPKSYEQYFGPGTRLTVT.

This clone was detected only once. This chain links TRBV6-5 with TRBJ1-1; the D is unclear. Germline V gene data show CDR1 as MNHEY and CDR2 as SVGAGI. Trimming pared 2 bases from V and 5 bases from J, leaving 6 bases between. This CDR3 contains 12 residues. The DNA for the CDR3 is TGTGCCAGCAGTTACGGGGAGACTGAAGCTTTCTTT. It yields the protein CASSYGETEAFF.

The chain recombines TRBV12-5 with TRBJ1-1, with 9 nucleotides matching TRBD1. With 0 bases clipped from V and 6 bases from J, the junction kept 14 bases outside the gene matches. The CDR3 is 18 residues long. CDR1 is LGHNT, CDR2 FRNRAP, per germline. The chain's CDR3 is CASGLVLVGQGTKAEAFF. The CDR3 DNA is TGTGCTAGTGGTTTGGTACTAGTAGGACAGGGGACGAAGGCTGAAGCTTTCTTT. The variable domain in full, completed from reference TRBV12-5 and TRBJ1-1, reads DARVTQTPRHKVTEMGQEVTMRCQPILGHNTVFWYRQTMMQGLELLAYFRNRAPLDDSGMPKDRFSAEMPDATLATLKIQPSEPRDSAVYFCASGLVLVGQGTKAEAFFGQGTRLTVV.

The V call is TRBV7-2, the J call TRBJ1-1, with unresolved D. Trimming took off 5 bases at V and 1 base at J, with 8 bases between the two ends. Germline V gene lookup returns CDR1 SGHTA and CDR2 FQGNSA. This CDR3 spans 13 amino acids. The CDR3 nucleotides are TGTGCCAGCAGCCCAACAAGGAACACTGAAGCTTTCTTT. Translating it yields CASSPTRNTEAFF.

This clone was recorded a few times. The chain recombines TRBV18 with TRBJ1-4, with TRBD1 matching 8 bases. J lost 7 bases, V lost 5 bases, and 6 bases had no gene match. CDR1 is KGHSH, CDR2 LQKENI, per germline. The CDR3 is made up of 14 amino acids. CDR3 protein: CASSLGTGFEKLFF. The DNA of the CDR3 is TGTGCCAGCTCATTGGGGACAGGCTTTGAAAAACTGTTTTTT.

The CDR3 protein is CASSRTQGYEQFF. CDR3 DNA: TGTGCCAGCAGCCGGACGCAGGGCTATGAGCAGTTCTTC. The chain has TRBV13 and TRBJ2-1, with D perhaps TRBD1 (5 bases). The germline gives CDR1 PRHDT, CDR2 FYEKMQ (reference sequence). This CDR3 has 13 amino acids. Trimming cost V 5 bases and J 8 bases, with 13 bases left between them.